A single sample is the source of the 5 T cell receptor beta chains below, sequenced in a study of T cell repertoires in cytomegalovirus infection. From the reads, TCRdb called clonotypes with MiXCR, one entry per CDR3 protein. The table shows 150,000 or so distinct CDR3 sequences, with about 6% occurring only once. The sample consisted of PBMCs. Receptors originate from a human donor in good health (CMV status not recorded). Some clones in this sample may be carry-over from other donors' samples.

This clonotype was counted many times. The junction and the germline gene differ at one end; a read error may be behind it. The rearrangement joins TRBV7-9 to TRBJ2-5, with 13 bases lining up with TRBD2. CDR1 and CDR2 (germline): SEHNR, FQNEAQ (reference sequence). The CDR3 covers 14 residues. The DNA of the CDR3 is TGTGCCAGCAGCCCCCGGACTAGCGGGGGCGCCGCTCGCTTC. Translation: CASSPRTSGGAARF.

There are many counts of this clonotype. The chain combines TRBV2 with TRBJ1-2, with D maybe TRBD1 (5 bases). The CDR3 is made up of 12 amino acids. Germline V gene lookup returns CDR1 SNHLY and CDR2 FYNNEI. The ends were cut back, 7 bases at V and 8 bases at J, with 14 bases in the middle. In DNA, the CDR3 is TGTGCCAGCAACCCCGGGACGGGAGGCTACACCTTC. It translates to CASNPGTGGYTF.

Many counts were recorded for this clonotype. The chain joins TRBV7-2 to TRBJ2-7; D is uncertain. The CDR3 sequence is 12 residues long. V dropped 3 bases and J dropped 0 bases, with 3 bases sitting between them. Germline loops: CDR1 SGHTA, CDR2 FQGNSA. The CDR3 loop is CASSLNSYEQYF. DNA of the CDR3: TGTGCCAGCAGCTTGAACTCCTACGAGCAGTACTTC. The full variable domain, rest sourced from reference TRBV7-2 and TRBJ2-7, is GAGVSQSPSNKVTEKGKDVELRCDPISGHTALYWYRQSLGQGLEFLIYFQGNSAPDKSGLPSDRFSAERTGGSVSTLTIQRTQQEDSAVYLCASSLNSYEQYFGPGTRLTVT.

This clonotype was recorded many times. This chain uses TRBV7-2 with TRBJ2-1; 10 nucleotides line up with TRBD1. Per germline, CDR1 SGHTA and CDR2 FQGNSA. V was pared by 1 base and J by 7 bases, with 10 bases of the junction left unmatched. The CDR3 sequence is 17 residues long. The CDR3 spells CASSLESMGTGANEQFF. The CDR3 region has the DNA TGTGCCAGCAGCTTAGAGTCTATGGGGACAGGGGCGAATGAGCAGTTCTTC. Full variable domain (outside the CDR3, taken from reference TRBV7-2 and TRBJ2-1): GAGVSQSPSNKVTEKGKDVELRCDPISGHTALYWYRQSLGQGLEFLIYFQGNSAPDKSGLPSDRFSAERTGGSVSTLTIQRTQQEDSAVYLCASSLESMGTGANEQFFGPGTRLTVL.

This clonotype was seen only a few times. This chain connects TRBV20-1 to TRBJ1-5; 8 bases are a match to TRBD1. Germline CDR1 and CDR2: DFQATT and SNEGSKA (reference sequence). Losses at the gene ends were 2 bases for V and 7 bases for J; bases not matched to a gene: 7. CDR3 length: 14 residues. The CDR3 loop reads CSARYRQGMQPQHF. CDR3 DNA: TGCAGTGCTAGATACCGACAGGGGATGCAGCCCCAGCATTTT.